A selection of T cell receptor beta chains follows, all from one sample in a study of blood T cell repertoires in COVID-19. The assay was immunoSEQ multiplex PCR, and TCRdb's table has in-frame clones only and misses some. The data show over 55,000 clones, 80% to 85% seen once. The sequencing input was peripheral blood. These receptors all come from a human donor in a cohort sampled during active COVID-19. CDR3s include the opening cysteine and the closing phenylalanine or tryptophan. Fields, in order: CDR3 protein, D gene, clone size, V gene, J gene. A D gene is named only where the DNA matches it firmly. Only some rows state a clone size, as once, few, many or a class for expanded clones.

CDR3aa: CASSTRGQGRFQPQHF; d_gene: TRBD1; abundance: NA; v_gene: TRBV19; j_gene: TRBJ1-5
CDR3aa: CAISERGGNTEAFF; d_gene: NA; abundance: NA; v_gene: TRBV10-3; j_gene: TRBJ1-1
CDR3aa: CASSEVGQGAGEKLFF; d_gene: TRBD1; abundance: NA; v_gene: TRBV2; j_gene: TRBJ1-4
CDR3aa: CASSPGTTYEQYF; d_gene: NA; abundance: NA; v_gene: TRBV12-3/TRBV12-4; j_gene: TRBJ2-7
CDR3aa: CASSIDQGLQPQHF; d_gene: NA; abundance: NA; v_gene: TRBV19; j_gene: TRBJ1-5
CDR3aa: CASSQETGYSNQPQHF; d_gene: TRBD1; abundance: NA; v_gene: TRBV4-2; j_gene: TRBJ1-5
CDR3aa: CASSRRGVGELFF; d_gene: NA; abundance: NA; v_gene: TRBV11-3; j_gene: TRBJ2-2
CDR3aa: CASREHDRSFGNTIYF; d_gene: NA; abundance: NA; v_gene: TRBV2; j_gene: TRBJ1-3
CDR3aa: CAISESGAKRLF; d_gene: NA; abundance: few; v_gene: TRBV10-3; j_gene: TRBJ1-3
CDR3aa: CASSSLDRGRGQPQHF; d_gene: TRBD1; abundance: once; v_gene: TRBV7-6; j_gene: TRBJ1-5
CDR3aa: CASSLKSSPGGTEAFF; d_gene: NA; abundance: few; v_gene: TRBV7-2; j_gene: TRBJ1-1
CDR3aa: CASSDPAPGQANSPLHF; d_gene: TRBD1; abundance: NA; v_gene: TRBV25-1; j_gene: TRBJ1-6
CDR3aa: CASSPGGGVDTEAFF; d_gene: NA; abundance: NA; v_gene: TRBV18; j_gene: TRBJ1-1
CDR3aa: CASSPPGYGYTF; d_gene: NA; abundance: NA; v_gene: TRBV7-9; j_gene: TRBJ1-2
CDR3aa: CATSPGGPQETQYF; d_gene: TRBD2; abundance: NA; v_gene: TRBV28; j_gene: TRBJ2-5
CDR3aa: CASSLSDSRGETQYF; d_gene: NA; abundance: NA; v_gene: TRBV5-6; j_gene: TRBJ2-5
CDR3aa: CASSSPLRNTEAFF; d_gene: NA; abundance: NA; v_gene: TRBV5-1; j_gene: TRBJ1-1
CDR3aa: CASTRDSVAYEQYF; d_gene: TRBD1; abundance: NA; v_gene: TRBV28; j_gene: TRBJ2-7
CDR3aa: CASSTRDRGSNTEAFF; d_gene: TRBD1; abundance: NA; v_gene: TRBV7-8; j_gene: TRBJ1-1
CDR3aa: CGRGASNEKLFF; d_gene: NA; abundance: once; v_gene: TRBV9; j_gene: TRBJ1-4
CDR3aa: CASGLGMDIRLTANEKLFF; d_gene: NA; abundance: NA; v_gene: TRBV12-5; j_gene: TRBJ1-4
CDR3aa: CASSYGQGKGAGELFF; d_gene: TRBD1; abundance: NA; v_gene: TRBV5-1; j_gene: TRBJ2-2
CDR3aa: CASSLGGAKGNQPQHF; d_gene: NA; abundance: few; v_gene: TRBV7-2; j_gene: TRBJ1-5
CDR3aa: CASSSPAGTHEQYF; d_gene: NA; abundance: NA; v_gene: TRBV6-5; j_gene: TRBJ2-7
CDR3aa: CASSELYSNQPQHF; d_gene: NA; abundance: NA; v_gene: TRBV6-1; j_gene: TRBJ1-5
CDR3aa: CASSNQGNIQYF; d_gene: NA; abundance: once; v_gene: TRBV11-2; j_gene: TRBJ2-4
CDR3aa: CASSVRVRSEAFF; d_gene: NA; abundance: NA; v_gene: TRBV19; j_gene: TRBJ1-1
CDR3aa: CASRTGDLSNQPQHF; d_gene: TRBD1; abundance: few; v_gene: TRBV2; j_gene: TRBJ1-5
CDR3aa: CASSVSGAHEQFF; d_gene: NA; abundance: NA; v_gene: TRBV9; j_gene: TRBJ2-1
CDR3aa: CATTRTGGRNGNSPLHF; d_gene: TRBD1; abundance: NA; v_gene: TRBV2; j_gene: TRBJ1-6
CDR3aa: CASRRDGGFEKLFF; d_gene: NA; abundance: once; v_gene: TRBV28; j_gene: TRBJ1-4
CDR3aa: CSVEDRERTGIYEQYF; d_gene: TRBD1; abundance: once; v_gene: TRBV29-1; j_gene: TRBJ2-7
CDR3aa: CALTATTVSTDTQYF; d_gene: NA; abundance: NA; v_gene: TRBV7-9; j_gene: TRBJ2-3
CDR3aa: CASSERGSGQPQHF; d_gene: NA; abundance: NA; v_gene: TRBV2; j_gene: TRBJ1-5
CDR3aa: CASSSGTYFEQFF; d_gene: NA; abundance: NA; v_gene: TRBV11-2; j_gene: TRBJ2-1
CDR3aa: CASSLRRSLTEAFF; d_gene: NA; abundance: NA; v_gene: TRBV13; j_gene: TRBJ1-1
CDR3aa: CASSPVSYEQYF; d_gene: NA; abundance: few; v_gene: TRBV7-9; j_gene: TRBJ2-7
CDR3aa: CASSLGGGYILSNQPQHF; d_gene: NA; abundance: NA; v_gene: TRBV7-8; j_gene: TRBJ1-5
CDR3aa: CASRGLDTDTQYF; d_gene: TRBD2; abundance: NA; v_gene: TRBV11-3; j_gene: TRBJ2-3
CDR3aa: CASSRTGEGDTQYF; d_gene: TRBD1; abundance: NA; v_gene: TRBV7-3; j_gene: TRBJ2-3
CDR3aa: CASSPQGGSGANVLTF; d_gene: NA; abundance: NA; v_gene: TRBV18; j_gene: TRBJ2-6
CDR3aa: CASRSDRGDEQYF; d_gene: TRBD1; abundance: NA; v_gene: TRBV13; j_gene: TRBJ2-7
CDR3aa: CASSLYPTGNEQYF; d_gene: TRBD1; abundance: few; v_gene: TRBV6-5; j_gene: TRBJ2-7
CDR3aa: CATSDPITGVTGELFF; d_gene: TRBD1; abundance: NA; v_gene: TRBV24-1; j_gene: TRBJ2-2
CDR3aa: CASIHREAFF; d_gene: NA; abundance: NA; v_gene: TRBV19; j_gene: TRBJ1-1
CDR3aa: CASSEIDRGQSPLHF; d_gene: TRBD1; abundance: NA; v_gene: TRBV6-1; j_gene: TRBJ1-6
CDR3aa: CASSLTGLTQYF; d_gene: TRBD1; abundance: once; v_gene: TRBV28; j_gene: TRBJ2-3
CDR3aa: CASSPIQETQYF; d_gene: NA; abundance: once; v_gene: TRBV7-8; j_gene: TRBJ2-5
CDR3aa: CAWTPYGRGRRNEQFF; d_gene: TRBD1; abundance: NA; v_gene: TRBV30; j_gene: TRBJ2-1